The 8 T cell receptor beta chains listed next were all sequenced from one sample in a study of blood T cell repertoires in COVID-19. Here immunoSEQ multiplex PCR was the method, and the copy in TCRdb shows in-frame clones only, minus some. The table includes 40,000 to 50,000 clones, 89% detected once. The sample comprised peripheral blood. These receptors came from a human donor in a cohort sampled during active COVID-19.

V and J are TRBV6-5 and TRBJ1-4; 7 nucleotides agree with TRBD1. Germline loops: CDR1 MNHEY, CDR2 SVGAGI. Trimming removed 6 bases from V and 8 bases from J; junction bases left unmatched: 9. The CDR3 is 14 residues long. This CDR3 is CASRVDREREKLFF. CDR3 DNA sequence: TGTGCCAGCAGGGTCGACAGGGAGCGCGAAAAACTGTTTTTT.

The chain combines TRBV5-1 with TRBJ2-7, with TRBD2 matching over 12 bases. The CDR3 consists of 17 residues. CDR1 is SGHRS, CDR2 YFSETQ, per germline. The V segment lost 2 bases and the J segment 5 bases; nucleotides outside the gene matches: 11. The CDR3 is CASSLGYLAGGHNEQYF. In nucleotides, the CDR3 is TGCGCCAGCAGCTTAGGGTACCTAGCGGGAGGGCATAACGAGCAGTACTTC.

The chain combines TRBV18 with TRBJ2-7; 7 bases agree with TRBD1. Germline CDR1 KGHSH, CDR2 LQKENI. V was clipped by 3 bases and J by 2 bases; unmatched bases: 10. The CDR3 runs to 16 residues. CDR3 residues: CASSPYSGQATYEQYF. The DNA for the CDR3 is TGTGCCAGCTCACCCTATTCCGGACAGGCCACCTACGAGCAGTACTTC. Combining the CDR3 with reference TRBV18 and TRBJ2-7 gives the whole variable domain NAGVMQNPRHLVRRRGQEARLRCSPMKGHSHVYWYRQLPEEGLKFMVYLQKENIIDESGMPKERFSAEFPKEGPSILRIQQVVRGDSAAYFCASSPYSGQATYEQYFGPGTRLTVT.

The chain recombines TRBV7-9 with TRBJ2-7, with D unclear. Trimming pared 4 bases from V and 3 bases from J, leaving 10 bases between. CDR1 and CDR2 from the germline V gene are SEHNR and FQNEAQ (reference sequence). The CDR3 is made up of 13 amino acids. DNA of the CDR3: TGTGCCAGCAGCTCTACTCCGGGCTACGAGCAGTACTTC. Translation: CASSSTPGYEQYF.

The CDR3 bases are TGCAGCGCCGGGGGGCGGGAGCCGTCCTACAATGAGCAGTTCTTC. This encodes CSAGGREPSYNEQFF. This sequence joins TRBV29-1 and TRBJ2-1; D possibly corresponds to TRBD2 (7 bases). The CDR3 spans 15 residues. Trimming left V 7 bases short and J 1 base short, with 17 bases between. Per germline, CDR1 SQVTM and CDR2 ANQGSEA.

The CDR3 DNA is TGTGCCAGCAGTGCTCTCCGGAGGGGCTACGAGCAGTACTTC. Protein: CASSALRRGYEQYF. The chain couples TRBV2 to TRBJ2-7, with a possible D match to TRBD2 (6 bases). V was cut by 4 bases and J by 3 bases, with 13 bases left in between. Germline V gives CDR1 SNHLY, CDR2 FYNNEI. This CDR3 spans 14 amino acids.

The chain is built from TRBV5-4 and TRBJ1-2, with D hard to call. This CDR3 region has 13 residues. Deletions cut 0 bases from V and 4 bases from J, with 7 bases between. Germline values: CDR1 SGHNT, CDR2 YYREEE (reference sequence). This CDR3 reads CASSLGRLYGYTF. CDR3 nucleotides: TGTGCCAGCAGCTTGGGCCGACTCTATGGCTACACCTTC.

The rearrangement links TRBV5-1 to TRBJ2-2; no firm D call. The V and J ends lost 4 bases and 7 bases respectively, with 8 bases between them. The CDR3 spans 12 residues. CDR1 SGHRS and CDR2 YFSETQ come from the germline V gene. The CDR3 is CASSRPGGELFF. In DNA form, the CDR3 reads TGCGCCAGCAGCCGACCGGGCGGGGAGCTGTTTTTT.